The clone carrying this T cell receptor beta chain was picked up many times. Compared with germline, one end of the junction differs, possibly owing to a read error. The data are from a study of identical twins. In every case, the donor was a healthy Caucasian. TCRdb recomputed calls from the 5' RACE reads with MiXCR, one row per CDR3 protein. The sample has 250,000 to 300,000 distinct CDR3 sequences; 6.5% to 9.5% are singletons. Germline CDR1 is KGHSH and CDR2 is LQKENI. This CDR3 has 12 amino acids. The same sample was also studied in work on yellow fever vaccine responses in identical twins.

The sequence was collected from a woman aged 18-30 years in good health. Sequenced material: CD8+ T cells sorted from blood. The chain carries TRBV18 and TRBJ2-1; D is possibly TRBD1 (6 bases). The CDR3 coding sequence is TGTGCCAGCTCAGACTGGACAGTCCCCTCGAGCTTC. It yields the protein CASSDWTVPSSF.